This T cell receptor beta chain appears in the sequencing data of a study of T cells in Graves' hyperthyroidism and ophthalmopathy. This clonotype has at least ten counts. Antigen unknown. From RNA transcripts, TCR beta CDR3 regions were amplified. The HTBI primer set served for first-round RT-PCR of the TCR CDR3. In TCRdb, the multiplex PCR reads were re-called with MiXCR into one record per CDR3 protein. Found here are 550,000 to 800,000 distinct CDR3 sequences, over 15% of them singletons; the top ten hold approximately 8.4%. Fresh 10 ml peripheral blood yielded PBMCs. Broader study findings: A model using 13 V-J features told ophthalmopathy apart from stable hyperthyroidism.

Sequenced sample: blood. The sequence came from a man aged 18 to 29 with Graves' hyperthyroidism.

The CDR3 reads CSARDASSEQFF. The CDR3 DNA is TGCAGTGCTAGGGACGCCTCAAGTGAGCAGTTCTTC. The J gene is TRBJ2-1, the V gene TRBV20-1; D gene unclear. This CDR3 has 12 residues. Trimming removed 3 bases at V and 9 bases at J, with 12 bases between. Germline CDR1 reads DFQATT; CDR2 reads SNEGSKA (reference sequence).